A single sample is the source of the 24 T cell receptor beta chains below, sequenced in a study of Ad26.COV2.S vaccination and SARS-CoV-2 variants. The treatment: roughly 19 received Ad26.COV2.S at low or high dose, single or two shots; a few received placebo; per-sample allocation not given. Specimens were obtained on day 63 following the first vaccine or placebo injection. The data were produced by immunoSEQ multiplex PCR, yet TCRdb's version contains in-frame clones alone and is incomplete. Among about 350,000 clones listed, about 89% were seen once. The sample here was peripheral blood, taken in a trial of Ad26.COV2.S vaccine versus placebo. The receptors were sampled from a person between 18 and 65 years old who received the Ad26.COV2.S COVID-19 vaccine or a placebo.

V is TRBV7-9 and J is TRBJ2-5; TRBD2 aligns across 9 bases. CDR1 is SEHNR and CDR2 is FQNEAQ in the germline V gene (reference sequence). CDR3 size: 15 residues. Trimming cost V 5 bases and J 4 bases; bases outside gene matches: 8. In DNA, the CDR3 is TGTGCCAGCAGCATCGCGATAGCGGGAGCAGAGACCCAGTACTTC. Its protein is CASSIAIAGAETQYF.

DNA of the CDR3: TGTGCCAGCAGTGGGGGGGGGTTAAACACTGAAGCTTTCTTT. This gives the protein CASSGGGLNTEAFF. The chain employs TRBV2 and TRBJ1-1; tentatively, D is TRBD1 (5 bases). V gave up 4 bases and J gave up 2 bases, with 11 bases separating them. The CDR3 is made up of 14 amino acids. Germline assignment: CDR1 SNHLY and CDR2 FYNNEI.

The rearrangement uses TRBV7-2 and TRBJ2-3; D is ambiguous. Germline V gene data show CDR1 as SGHTA and CDR2 as FQGNSA. The ends were cut back, 8 bases at V and 3 bases at J, with 6 bases in the middle. This CDR3 contains 11 residues. This chain's CDR3 is CASGSTDTQYF. CDR3 bases: TGTGCCAGCGGCTCAACAGATACGCAGTATTTT.

The chain uses TRBV6-2 or TRBV6-3 and TRBJ2-2; D unresolved. Trimming cost V 2 bases and J 1 base, with 5 bases left between them. This CDR3 region has 14 residues. Per germline, CDR1 MNHEY and CDR2 SVGEGT. CDR3 nucleotide sequence: TGTGCCAGCAGTTACACGCAGAACACCGGGGAGCTGTTTTTT. It yields the protein CASSYTQNTGELFF.

V gene TRBV7-9 combines with J gene TRBJ2-2; D is ambiguous. CDR1 is SEHNR, CDR2 FQNEAQ, per germline (reference sequence). The CDR3 extends over 12 amino acids. Trimming pared 7 bases from V and 4 bases from J, leaving 7 bases between. Here the CDR3 DNA reads TGTGCCAGCAACTCAGTCACCGGGGAGCTGTTTTTT. This gives the protein CASNSVTGELFF.

This chain connects TRBV27 to TRBJ1-2, with unresolved D. Germline CDR1 reads MNHEY; CDR2 reads SMNVEV (reference sequence). The CDR3 sequence is 14 residues long. V shed 2 bases and J shed 8 bases, with 15 bases lying between them. In DNA, the CDR3 is TGTGCCAGCAGTTTAGGTGGCCGAACTGGCGGCTACACCTTC. Translation: CASSLGGRTGGYTF.

The chain uses TRBV5-1 and TRBJ2-7, with TRBD2 identical over 13 bases. Looked up from germline, CDR1 is SGHRS and CDR2 is YFSETQ. The CDR3 contains 17 residues. V was pared by 0 bases and J by 4 bases, with 7 bases of the junction left unmatched. The CDR3, as DNA: TGCGCCAGCAGCTTGGTTGGACTAGCGGGAGTGGGATACGAGCAGTACTTC. This encodes CASSLVGLAGVGYEQYF.

The V gene is TRBV30, the J gene TRBJ2-5; 7 bases match TRBD1. Looked up from germline, CDR1 is GTSNPN and CDR2 is SVGIG (reference sequence). The CDR3 runs 13 residues. J gave up 4 bases and V 2 bases, and 4 bases lay outside the gene matches. CDR3: CAWSLGGGETQYF. As DNA, the CDR3 is TGTGCCTGGAGTCTAGGGGGCGGAGAGACCCAGTACTTC.

The chain combines TRBV7-9 with TRBJ1-2, with unresolved D. Germline-derived CDR1 and CDR2 are SEHNR and FQNEAQ (reference sequence). Trimming pared 4 bases from V and 6 bases from J, leaving 9 bases between. The CDR3 runs 12 residues. The CDR3 protein is CASSSYSDGYTF. CDR3 bases: TGTGCCAGCAGCTCATACTCCGATGGCTACACCTTC. The full variable domain, with the rest looked up from reference TRBV7-9 and TRBJ1-2, is DTGVSQNPRHKITKRGQNVTFRCDPISEHNRLYWYRQTLGQGPEFLTYFQNEAQLEKSRLLSDRFSAERPKGSFSTLEIQRTEQGDSAMYLCASSSYSDGYTFGSGTRLTVV.

The rearrangement links TRBV15 to TRBJ1-1; no definite D call. V lost 0 bases, J lost 1 base, and 6 bases lay in between. The germline V gene has CDR1 LNHNV and CDR2 YYDKDF (reference sequence). This CDR3 has 14 amino acids. This CDR3 is CATSRDTQNTEAFF. DNA for the CDR3: TGTGCCACCAGCAGAGACACCCAGAACACTGAAGCTTTCTTT.

The V call is TRBV7-2, the J call TRBJ1-3; 8 positions agree with TRBD1. This CDR3 has 15 amino acids. Germline CDR1 is SGHTA and CDR2 is FQGNSA. With 2 bases clipped from V and 4 bases from J, the junction kept 4 bases outside the gene matches. The CDR3 DNA sequence: TGTGCCAGCAGCTTAAGCCCAGGGGGCGGAAACACCATATATTTT. It translates to CASSLSPGGGNTIYF.

The chain joins TRBV6-1 to TRBJ1-5, with TRBD1 identical over 9 bases. The germline CDR1 and CDR2 sequences are MNHNS and SASEGT. Trimming at V came to 3 bases and at J to 3 bases, leaving 3 bases not matched to a gene. The CDR3 totals 15 residues. The CDR3 spells CASSDRTGDNQPQHF. In nucleotides, the CDR3 is TGTGCCAGCAGTGACCGGACAGGGGACAATCAGCCCCAGCATTTT.

This clone was seen more than once but under ten times. The CDR3 bases are TGTGCCAGCAGTGGGCAGACTAACACCGGGGAGCTGTTTTTT. It specifies CASSGQTNTGELFF. V usage is TRBV2 and J usage is TRBJ2-2; D unclear. This CDR3 region has 14 residues. V was trimmed by 4 bases and J by 2 bases, leaving 8 bases between them. CDR1 is SNHLY, CDR2 FYNNEI, per germline.

This clone has only one observation. The chain joins TRBV3-1 (or the pseudogene TRBV3-2) to TRBJ2-5, with D perhaps matching TRBD2 (6 bases). The CDR3 sequence is 14 residues long. The germline gives CDR1 LGHDT, CDR2 YNNKEL (reference sequence). V lost 4 bases to trimming and J lost 5 bases, with 14 bases between them. The DNA of the CDR3 is TGTGCCAGCAGCCTGATGGACTATCCCGAGACCCAGTACTTC. Encoded protein: CASSLMDYPETQYF.

Here the CDR3 DNA reads TGTGCCAGCAGCCATGGTGTCTCGACTAGCGGGAGGATCGGTGGGAGCCAGTACTTC. Translating gives CASSHGVSTSGRIGGSQYF. This sequence joins TRBV3-1 (or the pseudogene TRBV3-2) and TRBJ2-5; 13 bases fit TRBD2. CDR1 is LGHDT, CDR2 YNNKEL, per germline (reference sequence). The V segment lost 3 bases and the J segment 10 bases; nucleotides outside the gene matches: 20. There are 19 residues in the CDR3.

This clone appeared a single time. The gene calls are TRBV5-1 and TRBJ1-2; 7 nucleotides agree with TRBD1. Germline V gives CDR1 SGHRS, CDR2 YFSETQ. With 3 bases clipped from V and 2 bases from J, the junction kept 1 base outside the gene matches. This CDR3 spans 13 amino acids. The CDR3 nucleotides are TGCGCCAGCAGCTCGGGACAGAACTATGGCTACACCTTC. This sequence encodes CASSSGQNYGYTF. Full variable domain (missing parts from reference TRBV5-1 and TRBJ1-2): KAGVTQTPRYLIKTRGQQVTLSCSPISGHRSVSWYQQTPGQGLQFLFEYFSETQRNKGNFPGRFSGRQFSNSRSEMNVSTLELGDSALYLCASSSGQNYGYTFGSGTRLTVV.

The V gene is TRBV3-1 (or the pseudogene TRBV3-2), the J gene TRBJ2-2; possibly TRBD1 or TRBD2 for D (5 bases each). The germline V and J ends were trimmed by 3 bases and 0 bases, with 11 bases remaining between them. Germline CDR1 LGHDT, CDR2 YNNKEL (reference sequence). The CDR3 has 16 amino acids. CDR3 residues: CASSQAGTTNTGELFF. The CDR3 DNA follows: TGTGCCAGCAGCCAGGCCGGGACCACGAACACCGGGGAGCTGTTTTTT.

The chain is built from TRBV4-3 and TRBJ1-4, with D tentatively TRBD1 (5 bases). V was trimmed by 0 bases and J by 0 bases, leaving 17 bases between them. This CDR3 spans 19 amino acids. From germline, CDR1 is LGHNA and CDR2 YSLEER. This CDR3 is CASSQDREGASATNEKLFF. DNA of the CDR3: TGCGCCAGCAGCCAAGATCGGGAAGGGGCTTCTGCAACTAATGAAAAACTGTTTTTT.

With respect to this clone: The same CDR3 can be traced to other DNA sequences in this sample. The chain is built from TRBV24-1 and TRBJ1-5; the D is unclear. CDR1 is KGHDR and CDR2 is SFDVKD in the germline V gene. Trimming pared 1 base from V and 3 bases from J, leaving 0 bases between. The CDR3 has 12 amino acids. CDR3 DNA sequence: TGTGCCACCAGTGATTTCAATCAGCCCCAGCATTTT. This translates into CATSDFNQPQHF.

The chain carries TRBV12-3 or TRBV12-4 and TRBJ1-5, with a weak D call TRBD1 (5 bases). The CDR3 length is 13 residues. The V and J ends lost 5 bases and 6 bases respectively, with 11 bases between them. The CDR3 DNA follows: TGTGCCAGCAGTACAGGTTTGGGTCAGCCCCAGCATTTT. Its translation: CASSTGLGQPQHF.

This chain joins TRBV12-3 or TRBV12-4 and TRBJ1-5; D unresolved. The germline V and J ends were trimmed by 0 bases and 5 bases, with 5 bases remaining between them. The CDR3 consists of 13 residues. The CDR3 spells CASSLAQDQPQHF. Here the CDR3 DNA reads TGTGCCAGCAGTTTAGCGCAGGATCAGCCCCAGCATTTT.

The chain employs TRBV25-1 and TRBJ1-1, with D unclear. The CDR3 consists of 16 residues. Germline V CDR1 and CDR2: MGHDK, SYGVNS. Deletions cut 3 bases from V and 1 base from J, with 15 bases between. CDR3 nucleotides: TGTGCCAGCAGTGATCGGCTGGCTTCTTCGAACACTGAAGCTTTCTTT. Protein: CASSDRLASSNTEAFF.

V gene TRBV7-2 combines with J gene TRBJ2-7; no reliable D call. The CDR3 consists of 12 residues. Trimming took off 6 bases at V and 4 bases at J, with 10 bases between the two ends. Germline assignment: CDR1 SGHTA and CDR2 FQGNSA. The CDR3 region is CASSLHTYEQYF. Here the CDR3 DNA reads TGTGCCAGCAGTCTACATACGTACGAGCAGTACTTC. Looking up the rest from reference TRBV7-2 and TRBJ2-7 gives the full variable domain: GAGVSQSPSNKVTEKGKDVELRCDPISGHTALYWYRQSLGQGLEFLIYFQGNSAPDKSGLPSDRFSAERTGGSVSTLTIQRTQQEDSAVYLCASSLHTYEQYFGPGTRLTVT.

The genes are TRBV30 and TRBJ2-1; unclear D gene. Trimming pared 6 bases from V and 2 bases from J, leaving 11 bases between. Per the germline V gene, CDR1 is GTSNPN and CDR2 is SVGIG (reference sequence). The CDR3 is 13 amino acids. CDR3 in amino acids: CACRQITYNEQFF. The CDR3 DNA is TGTGCCTGCCGACAAATAACCTACAATGAGCAGTTCTTC. The variable domain in full, with the rest retrieved from reference TRBV30 and TRBJ2-1, is SQTIHQWPATLVQPVGSPLSLECTVEGTSNPNLYWYRQAAGRGLQLLFYSVGIGQISSEVPQNLSASRPQDRQFILSSKKLLLSDSGFYLCACRQITYNEQFFGPGTRLTVL.